The 24 T cell receptor beta chains in this list originate from one sample, sequenced in a study of blood T cell repertoires in COVID-19. Profiling relied on immunoSEQ multiplex PCR, and the TCRdb table lists in-frame clones only, not all of them. Among roughly 350,000 clones listed, about nine tenths were seen once. Sequences were obtained from peripheral blood. These receptors all come from a woman in her 70s with COVID-19, enrolled during active disease.

This clone was counted between two and nine times. J is TRBJ1-1 and V is TRBV5-1; 7 bases fit TRBD1. The CDR3 runs to 14 residues. Germline-derived CDR1 and CDR2 are SGHRS and YFSETQ. V dropped 1 base and J dropped 6; count of bases not matched to a gene: 6. The CDR3 DNA is TGCGCCAGCAGCTTGCAGGGGGGCAGCTCTGAAGCTTTCTTT. It is translated as CASSLQGGSSEAFF.

The chain couples TRBV3-1 (or the pseudogene TRBV3-2) to TRBJ1-1; weak D call: TRBD1 (5 bases). V was shortened by 3 bases and J by 7 bases, with 6 bases between the two germline ends. The CDR3 totals 11 residues. Germline CDR1 LGHDT, CDR2 YNNKEL (reference sequence). CDR3 DNA sequence: TGTGCCAGCAGCCAGGGGCATGAAGCTTTCTTT. It encodes CASSQGHEAFF.

The chain has TRBV9 and TRBJ1-1; a weak D match, TRBD1 (6 bases). V was shortened by 5 bases and J by 1 base, with 18 bases between the two germline ends. This CDR3 spans 16 amino acids. CDR1 is SGDLS, CDR2 YYNGEE, per germline. CDR3 in DNA: TGTGCCAGCAGACCCCCTGGGGGGGGGCCGAACACTGAAGCTTTCTTT. Protein: CASRPPGGGPNTEAFF.

This rearrangement joins TRBV9 to TRBJ2-3, with D perhaps TRBD2 (7 bases). Germline V gene sequence: CDR1 SGDLS, CDR2 YYNGEE. V was pared by 3 bases and J by 2 bases, with 16 bases between. The CDR3 spans 16 residues. The CDR3 loop reads CASSGEGGDSTDTQYF. CDR3 sequence (DNA): TGTGCCAGCAGCGGAGAAGGGGGGGACTCCACAGATACGCAGTATTTT.

This clone has just a few counts. V gene TRBV7-2 combines with J gene TRBJ2-7; the match to TRBD1 covers 11 bases. This CDR3 has 15 amino acids. V shed 4 bases and J 6 bases; nucleotides not matched to a gene: 8. The germline V gene has CDR1 SGHTA and CDR2 FQGNSA. The CDR3 nucleotides read TGTGCCAGCAGCTCCTTATCGGGACAGGGGGGCGAGCAGTACTTC. The encoded protein is CASSSLSGQGGEQYF.

The chain joins TRBV7-8 to TRBJ1-6; maybe TRBD1 (6 bases). Germline-derived CDR1 and CDR2 are SGHVS and FQNEAQ. The V gene lost 3 bases and the J gene lost 5 bases, with 11 bases spanning the gap. This CDR3 has 15 residues. The CDR3 DNA reads as TGTGCCAGCAGCTTGATACAGGGAAATAATTCACCCCTCCACTTT. Encoded protein: CASSLIQGNNSPLHF. The full variable domain, with the rest looked up from reference TRBV7-8 and TRBJ1-6, is GAGVSQSPRYKVAKRGQDVALRCDPISGHVSLFWYQQALGQGPEFLTYFQNEAQLDKSGLPSDRFFAERPEGSVSTLKIQRTQQEDSAVYLCASSLIQGNNSPLHFGNGTRLTVT.

This sequence joins TRBV7-2 and TRBJ2-7; D may be TRBD1 (6 bases). V lost 5 bases and J lost 3, with 17 bases in between. The CDR3 loop spans 15 amino acids. Germline loops: CDR1 SGHTA, CDR2 FQGNSA. DNA for the CDR3: TGTGCCAGCAGCCCGACAGGTGGACAGCACTACGAGCAGTACTTC. Its translation is CASSPTGGQHYEQYF.

This rearrangement joins TRBV6-6 to TRBJ2-5, with D perhaps TRBD2 (7 bases). This CDR3 is built from 15 residues. Trimming removed 4 bases from V and 1 base from J, with 13 bases in between. CDR1 MNHNY and CDR2 SVGAGI come from the germline V gene (reference sequence). The CDR3 is CASSSPGGTQETQYF. The CDR3 DNA follows: TGTGCCAGCAGTTCTCCGGGGGGCACCCAAGAGACCCAGTACTTC.

Remarks on this clone: Distinct nucleotide sequences in the sample also encode this CDR3. V usage is TRBV9 and J usage is TRBJ2-3; TRBD1 is a possible D gene (6 bases). CDR3 length: 14 amino acids. Trimming cost V 2 bases and J 1 base, with 8 bases left between them. The germline V gene has CDR1 SGDLS and CDR2 YYNGEE. The CDR3 DNA follows: TGTGCCAGCAGCGTTGAGGGGGGCACAGATACGCAGTATTTT. Translated, it gives CASSVEGGTDTQYF.

This sequence joins TRBV7-9 and TRBJ2-7; 7 bases are shared with TRBD1. Germline values: CDR1 SEHNR, CDR2 FQNEAQ (reference sequence). J gave up 2 bases and V 3 bases, and 16 bases lay outside the gene matches. This CDR3 is 18 amino acids long. CDR3 loop: CASSFSLVRTGDTYEQYF. DNA of the CDR3: TGTGCCAGCAGCTTTTCGTTAGTTCGGACAGGCGATACCTACGAGCAGTACTTC.

This sequence joins TRBV2 and TRBJ2-2; TRBD2 matches 10 bases. Germline V gene lookup returns CDR1 SNHLY and CDR2 FYNNEI. The CDR3 extends over 16 amino acids. V dropped 6 bases and J dropped 2; count of bases not matched to a gene: 6. The CDR3 loop is CASRRSGGANTGELFF. CDR3 DNA sequence: TGTGCCAGCAGACGCAGCGGGGGGGCAAACACCGGGGAGCTGTTTTTT.

In this sample, this clone turned up once. This chain connects TRBV10-2 to TRBJ2-7; D is uncertain. Trimming left V 0 bases short and J 3 bases short, with 12 bases between. The CDR3 runs 15 residues. CDR1 is WSHSY and CDR2 is SAAADI in the germline V gene. The CDR3 DNA follows: TGCGCCAGCAGTGAGTCGGGCTCTACCCACTACGAGCAGTACTTC. It codes for CASSESGSTHYEQYF.

This clone was seen only a few times. CDR3 protein: CASSVAGGAYADTQYF. The CDR3 DNA is TGTGCCAGCAGCGTAGCTGGGGGGGCCTACGCAGATACGCAGTATTTT. The chain employs TRBV9 and TRBJ2-3; tentatively, D is TRBD2 (7 bases). V was shortened by 0 bases and J by 4 bases, with 15 bases between the two germline ends. The CDR3 covers 16 residues. CDR1 and CDR2 (germline): SGDLS, YYNGEE.

This clone was picked up a small number of times. The chain combines TRBV7-2 with TRBJ1-1; 9 bases match TRBD1. Per the germline V gene, CDR1 is SGHTA and CDR2 is FQGNSA. The V segment lost 0 bases and the J segment 7 bases; nucleotides outside the gene matches: 9. CDR3 length: 16 amino acids. DNA of the CDR3: TGTGCCAGCAGCTTAGCCGGGACAGGGAAGGGGCATGAAGCTTTCTTT. Its protein is CASSLAGTGKGHEAFF.

This rearrangement joins TRBV7-2 to TRBJ2-7, with 8 positions matching TRBD2. CDR1 is SGHTA, CDR2 FQGNSA, per germline. J lost 2 bases, V lost 1 base, and 4 bases had no gene match. The CDR3 contains 15 residues. CDR3 coding DNA: TGTGCCAGCAGCTTAGTCGCGGGGGGCACCTACGAGCAGTACTTC. Translated, it gives CASSLVAGGTYEQYF.

The V call is TRBV5-1, the J call TRBJ2-7; tentative D call: TRBD2 (6 bases). V shed 1 base and J shed 5 bases, with 10 bases lying between them. The germline V gene encodes CDR1 SGHRS and CDR2 YFSETQ. CDR3 length: 13 residues. In DNA form, the CDR3 reads TGCGCCAGCAGCTTGTATGGGGAGGACGAGCAGTACTTC. It translates to CASSLYGEDEQYF.

The gene calls are TRBV7-2 and TRBJ1-3; D uncertain. This CDR3 comprises 12 residues. The V end lost 5 bases, the J end lost 3 bases, and 5 bases lay between the germline ends. In germline, CDR1 is SGHTA, CDR2 FQGNSA. CDR3 in DNA: TGTGCCAGCAGCCCCGGTGGAAACACCATATATTTT. The encoded protein is CASSPGGNTIYF.

The V call is TRBV11-2, the J call TRBJ2-3; D ambiguous. V dropped 2 bases and J dropped 3 bases, with 6 bases sitting between them. Germline assignment: CDR1 SGHAT and CDR2 FQNNGV. The CDR3 sequence is 13 residues long. In DNA form, the CDR3 reads TGTGCCAGCAGCTTACTGTATACAGATACGCAGTATTTT. Translated, it gives CASSLLYTDTQYF.

This chain joins TRBV28 and TRBJ2-3, with 9 bases matching TRBD2. J was trimmed by 4 bases and V by 7 bases; bases with no gene match: 12. There are 16 residues in the CDR3. The germline CDR1 and CDR2 sequences are MDHEN and SYDVKM. CDR3 DNA: TGTGCCAGCACCCCCTGGGGGCCTAGCGGGGCAGATACGCAGTATTTT. Protein product: CASTPWGPSGADTQYF.

This clone was seen once. The rearrangement joins TRBV6-5 to TRBJ1-1; D call uncertain. V was shortened by 2 bases and J by 3 bases, with 13 bases between the two germline ends. Germline V gene lookup returns CDR1 MNHEY and CDR2 SVGAGI. The CDR3 sequence is 15 residues long. In nucleotides, the CDR3 is TGTGCCAGCAGTTACGCTCAGGTCGGGGACACTGAAGCTTTCTTT. It translates to CASSYAQVGDTEAFF.

This rearrangement joins TRBV7-8 to TRBJ2-5, with 9 bases lining up with TRBD1. Germline V gene data show CDR1 as SGHVS and CDR2 as FQNEAQ. This CDR3 region has 16 residues. The J segment lost 2 bases and the V segment lost 1 base, leaving 5 bases of the junction unmatched. In nucleotides, the CDR3 is TGTGCCAGCAGCTTAGAAGGACAGGGGCCGCAAGAGACCCAGTACTTC. Its translation: CASSLEGQGPQETQYF. Combining the CDR3 with reference TRBV7-8 and TRBJ2-5 gives the whole variable domain GAGVSQSPRYKVAKRGQDVALRCDPISGHVSLFWYQQALGQGPEFLTYFQNEAQLDKSGLPSDRFFAERPEGSVSTLKIQRTQQEDSAVYLCASSLEGQGPQETQYFGPGTRLLVL.

The rearrangement links TRBV11-2 to TRBJ2-1, with TRBD2 identical over 8 bases. The CDR3 sequence is 15 residues long. V shed 3 bases, J shed 1 base, and the junction held 2 bases outside the gene matches. In germline, CDR1 is SGHAT, CDR2 FQNNGV. In nucleotides, the CDR3 is TGTGCCAGCAGCTTCAGCGGGGGTTCCTACAATGAGCAGTTCTTC. Amino acids: CASSFSGGSYNEQFF.

This chain connects TRBV2 to TRBJ1-2; TRBD1 aligns across 8 bases. Per the germline V gene, CDR1 is SNHLY and CDR2 is FYNNEI. This CDR3 has 13 residues. The V segment lost 6 bases and the J segment 8 bases; nucleotides outside the gene matches: 8. CDR3 nucleotide sequence: TGTGCCAGCAGCCCGACAGGGGCAGTAGGCTACACCTTC. It specifies CASSPTGAVGYTF.

V is TRBV14 and J is TRBJ2-7; TRBD2 agrees at 8 bases. The CDR3 is made up of 15 amino acids. The germline gives CDR1 SGHDN, CDR2 FVKESK. With V trimmed by 1 base and J by 5 bases, 7 bases remained unmatched. CDR3 coding DNA: TGTGCCAGCAGCCAAGCGGGTAGCGGGGTCAACGAGCAGTACTTC. Protein product: CASSQAGSGVNEQYF.